The entry below gives a single T cell receptor beta chain sequence along with its context. The clone's antigen remains unknown. The record has no base qualities; no much larger clone is one base away. Trimming at the junction amounts to 6 bases on V and 5 bases on J, and the germline ends lie 7 bases apart. The CDR3, from cysteine to phenylalanine, totals 11 residues. Of the read, only the CDR3 DNA is kept; its 33 bases are in frame from base 1. The germline V gene (reference sequence) provides CDR1 PRHDT and CDR2 FYEKMQ. Genomic DNA served as template for TCR beta VDJ combination and CDR3 sequence profiling. An Illumina HiSeq 2000 was used for TCR repertoire sequencing. From the authors' description of their analysis: TRBV/TRBJ rearrangement plots, CDR3 size and DJ length profiles, and Simpson's diversity index were used to assess repertoires. Whichever DNA sequence was most abundant in the deep sequencing data was defined as the immunodominant clone. CDR3 amino acid sequences were checked for sharing across subjects and were also compared against the VDJdb database and published repertoires. TCRdb took the public reads, trimmed them with fastp at Q25, ran MiXCR for clone calling and kept in-frame beta chains. When rows share a CDR3 protein, they turn into one entry using the most common DNA and genes. TCRdb's processing, not the authors', yielded these V and J calls. This sample is represented by about 180,000 distinct CDR3 sequences; 50% to 65% of them were singletons. The leading ten clones occupy more than 40% of the sample.

Flow cytometry had shown CD8+CD57+ cell expansion in the patients selected for sequencing. Every patient had a diagnosis of severe acquired aplastic anemia based on International Study of Aplastic Anemia and Agranulocytosis and Camitta criteria. No patient had received any therapy when blood was sampled. The study deep-sequenced TCR repertoires of sorted CD4+ and CD8+ blood T cells from severe aplastic anemia patients and healthy subjects. Patients were enrolled under clinicaltrials.gov protocols 00001620, 01623167, 00001397, 00071045, 00081523 and 00961064 in the USA. Ficoll-Paque density gradient centrifugation was used to isolate peripheral blood mononuclear cells. CD4+ and CD8+ T cells were sorted by FACS or magnetic beads before DNA extraction. These data come from a study of CD8+CD57+ T cells in acquired aplastic anemia listed by TCRdb under 2018. Study-level background: Extracted DNA from sorted CD4+ and CD8+ cells averaged approximately 3 ug, ranging from roughly 0.17 to 27.4 ug. CD8+CD57+ expansion was defined as frequency above the mean frequency observed in healthy subjects.

On the study overall, not on this receptor specifically: About 30 CD8+ CDR3 sequences were found in both patients and controls but appeared to be highly expressed in patients and within the immunodominant clones of the patients. Patients and healthy controls showed no significant difference in CD8+ Simpson's diversity (P=0.060).

The V and J segments used are TRBV13 and TRBJ2-5, with the D gene not confidently named. The clonotype comes from a human donor with aplastic anemia. Sequenced sample: sorted CD4+, CD8+, or CD8+CD57+ T cells (not recorded which) from PBMCs. The CDR3 region: CASRRMETQYF. The nucleotides are TGTGCCAGCAGGAGGATGGAGACCCAGTACTTC.